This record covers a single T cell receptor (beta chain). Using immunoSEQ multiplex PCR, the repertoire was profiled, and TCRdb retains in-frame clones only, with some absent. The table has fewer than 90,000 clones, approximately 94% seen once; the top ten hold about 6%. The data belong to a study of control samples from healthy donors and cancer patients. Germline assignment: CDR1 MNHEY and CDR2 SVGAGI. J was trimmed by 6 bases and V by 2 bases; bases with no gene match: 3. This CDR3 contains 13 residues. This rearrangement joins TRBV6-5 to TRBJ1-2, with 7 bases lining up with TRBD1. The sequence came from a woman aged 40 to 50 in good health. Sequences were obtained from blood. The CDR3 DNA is TGTGCCAGCAGTTACGGCAGGGGGAATGGCTACACCTTC. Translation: CASSYGRGNGYTF.